The 8 T cell receptor beta chains reported below all come from one sample, sequenced in a study of CD8 T cells in Susac syndrome. An amount of RNA that ranged from roughly 0.45 to 1 ug was reverse transcribed with random hexamers. Via MiXCR, TCRdb re-called the immunoSEQ multiplex PCR reads, giving one row per CDR3 protein. The repertoire holds fewer than 85,000 distinct CDR3 sequences, roughly 94% seen once, with approximately 0.49% in the top ten. Sequencing was done on a sample of CD8+ T cells from PBMCs. Receptors were obtained from a human donor with Susac syndrome.

This clonotype was seen once. This chain connects TRBV7-8 to TRBJ1-5; 8 bases fit TRBD1. The CDR3 runs to 14 residues. V lost 0 bases and J lost 6; bases outside the gene matches: 1. Germline-derived CDR1 and CDR2 are SGHVS and FQNEAQ. CDR3 bases: TGTGCCAGCAGCTTAGCGCAGGGGGCTCAGCCCCAGCATTTT. It yields the protein CASSLAQGAQPQHF.

CDR3 nucleotide sequence: TGTGCCAGCAGCCGTGACAGGTTTAACTATGGCTACACCTTC. Translated: CASSRDRFNYGYTF. This chain links TRBV3-1 with TRBJ1-2; maybe TRBD1 (6 bases). CDR3 length equals 14 residues. Germline loops: CDR1 LGHDT, CDR2 YNNKEL (reference sequence). V was pared by 4 bases and J by 1 base, with 10 bases between.

This clonotype was recorded only once. The chain uses TRBV3-1 and TRBJ1-5; D unresolved. The CDR3 consists of 14 residues. Germline loops: CDR1 LGHDT, CDR2 YNNKEL (reference sequence). V dropped 0 bases and J dropped 4 bases, with 7 bases sitting between them. For the CDR3, the DNA is TGTGCCAGCAGCCAAGATCGGCATAATCAGCCCCAGCATTTT. It encodes CASSQDRHNQPQHF.

The chain recombines TRBV5-1 with TRBJ2-1; D possibly corresponds to TRBD2 (5 bases). The CDR3 has 12 residues. The germline gives CDR1 SGHRS, CDR2 YFSETQ. V dropped 3 bases and J dropped 8 bases, with 9 bases sitting between them. The CDR3 DNA follows: TGCGCCAGCAGCTCCGGGATGGATGAGCAGTTCTTC. Its translation is CASSSGMDEQFF.

This chain connects TRBV7-8 to TRBJ2-3; tentatively, D is TRBD1 or TRBD2 (5 bases each). The germline V and J ends were trimmed by 4 bases and 3 bases, with 17 bases remaining between them. Germline assignment: CDR1 SGHVS and CDR2 FQNEAQ. The CDR3 is 16 residues long. The CDR3 region has the DNA TGTGCCAGCAGCTCCGGGACCGGTGGCCCGACAGATACGCAGTATTTT. Its protein product is CASSSGTGGPTDTQYF.

This chain uses TRBV20-1 with TRBJ2-1; no clear D gene. The CDR3 consists of 12 residues. Trimming shortened V by 0 bases and J by 8 bases, and 8 bases separated the two germline ends. Germline V gene sequence: CDR1 DFQATT, CDR2 SNEGSKA (reference sequence). The CDR3 loop is CSARDSSHEQFF. CDR3 bases: TGCAGTGCTAGAGATAGCTCCCATGAGCAGTTCTTC.

The J gene is TRBJ2-1, the V gene TRBV15; possibly TRBD1 or TRBD2 for D (6 bases each). The CDR3 spans 13 residues. CDR1 and CDR2 (germline): LNHNV, YYDKDF (reference sequence). V lost 1 base and J lost 7, with 8 bases in between. CDR3 sequence (DNA): TGTGCCACCAGCAGAGGAGGGGGGAATGAGCAGTTCTTC. It codes for CATSRGGGNEQFF.

The chain joins TRBV25-1 to TRBJ1-2; D is unresolved. The V gene lost 3 bases and the J gene lost 2 bases, with 7 bases spanning the gap. CDR1 and CDR2 from the germline V gene are MGHDK and SYGVNS. The CDR3 loop spans 13 amino acids. DNA of the CDR3: TGTGCCAGCAGTGAGTTGGGCAACTATGGCTACACCTTC. Its protein product is CASSELGNYGYTF.